This TCR beta chain is drawn from a study of cytomegalovirus exposure and HLA in healthy donors. As regards this clone: Its antigen remains unidentified. Other DNA sequences within the sample encode an identical CDR3.

In nominal health when sampled, donors likely had unrecorded immune exposures nonetheless. PCR amplification relied on 60 Vbeta primers (plus 13 Jbeta primers). Clones were sequenced by immunoSEQ multiplex PCR, and TCRdb holds only the in-frame ones, with some missing. Among over 150,000 clones listed, 82% were seen once. Findings and caveats of the study: More clonal expansion characterized HLA-associated TCR beta chains than equally common others in a later analysis. Immune exposure information comprised only CMV serostatus. HLA allele associations emerged for around 15,000 TCR beta sequences in a later analysis, at 0.05 false discovery rate.

Germline assignment: CDR1 SGHRS and CDR2 YFSETQ. This CDR3 has 14 amino acids. V shed 0 bases, J shed 6 bases, and the junction held 2 bases outside the gene matches. The TCR sequence derives from a woman between 50 and 59 years old in good health and CMV-seropositive. The V gene is TRBV5-1, the J gene TRBJ1-4; TRBD1 matches at 7 bases. Sequenced input: PBMCs. CDR3 in amino acids: CASSLGQGDEKLFF. In DNA, the CDR3 is TGCGCCAGCAGCTTGGGACAGGGAGATGAAAAACTGTTTTTT.